A selection of T cell receptor beta chains follows, all from one sample in a study of cytomegalovirus exposure and HLA in healthy donors. Measured with immunoSEQ multiplex PCR; TCRdb has only the in-frame clones, and not every one. Of 200,000 or so clones detected, 82% appear once; the ten largest clones hold around 3%. Material: PBMCs. These receptors were taken from a woman aged 40-49 years in good health and CMV-seronegative. Both conserved end residues are part of each CDR3. A D gene is named only where the DNA matches it firmly. Size values are once, few and many counts, or a class for expanded clones, and some rows have none.

V: TRBV27
J: TRBJ1-5
size: NA
D: NA
DNA: TGTGCCAGCAGTTTCGAAAATGGTAGCGGTCAGCCCCAGCATTTT
CDR3: CASSFENGSGQPQHF

V: TRBV15
J: TRBJ2-1
size: NA
D: TRBD1
DNA: TGTGCCACCAGCAGAGATTACAGGGGGAATGAGCAGTTCTTC
CDR3: CATSRDYRGNEQFF

V: TRBV14
J: TRBJ2-7
size: NA
D: NA
DNA: TGTGCCAGCAGCCCCTCCTCCTACGAGCAGTACTTC
CDR3: CASSPSSYEQYF

V: TRBV6-6
J: TRBJ2-7
size: NA
D: TRBD2
DNA: TGTGCCAGCAGTTACGGACTAGCGGCCTACGAGCAGTACTTC
CDR3: CASSYGLAAYEQYF

V: TRBV6-5
J: TRBJ1-5
size: NA
D: NA
DNA: TGTGCCAGCAGTTACCCAAAAAGGCCTAGTCTCCAGCCCCAGCATTTT
CDR3: CASSYPKRPSLQPQHF

V: TRBV15
J: TRBJ2-7
size: NA
D: TRBD2
DNA: TGTGCCACCAGCAGAGGCGGGAGCAGCAACGAGCAGTACTTC
CDR3: CATSRGGSSNEQYF

V: TRBV28
J: TRBJ1-1
size: few
D: TRBD1
DNA: TGTGCCAGCCGAGGGGGCGCGAACACTGAAGCTTTCTTT
CDR3: CASRGGANTEAFF

V: TRBV2
J: TRBJ2-1
size: NA
D: TRBD2
DNA: TGTGCCAGCAGAAGGACTAGCGGGAGGGTGGGTGAGCAGTTCTTC
CDR3: CASRRTSGRVGEQFF

V: TRBV29-1
J: TRBJ1-2
size: NA
D: NA
DNA: TGCAGCGTTGATGGCCAGGGGCACACCTATGGCTACACCTTC
CDR3: CSVDGQGHTYGYTF

V: TRBV30
J: TRBJ2-7
size: NA
D: TRBD2
DNA: TGTGCCTGGAGTGGTTGGGGACTAAAAGGGGACGAGCAGTACTTC
CDR3: CAWSGWGLKGDEQYF

V: TRBV13
J: TRBJ1-1
size: NA
D: NA
DNA: TGTGCCAGCAGCGTTGTACAGGGTCGCGATTATAACACTGAAGCTTTCTTT
CDR3: CASSVVQGRDYNTEAFF

V: TRBV29-1
J: TRBJ2-2
size: once
D: TRBD1
DNA: TGCAGCGTTGAAAAGGCAGGGGGCCCATCCGGGGAGCTGTTTTTT
CDR3: CSVEKAGGPSGELFF

V: TRBV27
J: TRBJ1-5
size: NA
D: TRBD1
DNA: TGTGCCAGCAGGGGCCTGGGACAGGGGATCAATCAGCCCCAGCATTTT
CDR3: CASRGLGQGINQPQHF

V: TRBV18
J: TRBJ1-1
size: NA
D: NA
DNA: TGTGCCAGCTCAGCCGAGCAGGTACCGAACACTGAAGCTTTCTTT
CDR3: CASSAEQVPNTEAFF

V: TRBV7-8
J: TRBJ2-7
size: NA
D: TRBD2
DNA: TGTGCCAGCAGCTTAGTAGTCCTAGCGGAGCTAAACGAGCAGTACTTC
CDR3: CASSLVVLAELNEQYF

V: TRBV10-3
J: TRBJ1-1
size: NA
D: NA
DNA: TGTGCCATCAGTGCAGATACTGAAGCTTTCTTT
CDR3: CAISADTEAFF

V: TRBV7-8
J: TRBJ2-5
size: NA
D: TRBD2
DNA: TGTGCCAGCAGCCCAGAAGCGGGAGTAGGGCAGTACTTC
CDR3: CASSPEAGVGQYF

V: TRBV5-1
J: TRBJ2-7
size: once
D: TRBD1
DNA: TGCGCCAGCAGCGCCGGGACAGCCTACGAGCAGTACTTC
CDR3: CASSAGTAYEQYF

V: TRBV11-1
J: TRBJ1-4
size: NA
D: NA
DNA: TGTGCCAGCAGCTCAACCCGGACTGGACTTGCAACTAATGAAAAACTGTTTTTT
CDR3: CASSSTRTGLATNEKLFF

V: TRBV11-2
J: TRBJ2-1
size: NA
D: TRBD2
DNA: TGTGCCAGCAGCTTAAACCCTGGCGGGAGAGTCCATGAGCAGTTCTTC
CDR3: CASSLNPGGRVHEQFF

V: TRBV4-1
J: TRBJ2-1
size: NA
D: NA
DNA: TGCGCCAGCAGCCAAGAGGGGGCGCTGGGTGAGCAGTTCTTC
CDR3: CASSQEGALGEQFF

V: TRBV27
J: TRBJ2-7
size: few
D: NA
DNA: TGTGCCAGCAGACCGCTTTCCGCGGTAATCCCCTACGAGCAGTACTTC
CDR3: CASRPLSAVIPYEQYF

V: TRBV10-1
J: TRBJ2-7
size: NA
D: NA
DNA: TGCGCCAGCAGCGATTCGACAGGAGCCCTGGCCGAGCAGTACTTC
CDR3: CASSDSTGALAEQYF

V: TRBV6-1
J: TRBJ1-2
size: NA
D: NA
DNA: TGTGCCAGCAGTGAAGCACAGTGGAATGGCTACACCTTC
CDR3: CASSEAQWNGYTF

V: TRBV7-9
J: TRBJ1-1
size: NA
D: NA
DNA: TGTGCCAGCAGCTTAGCCCCACGGCTAGCTGAAGCTTTCTTT
CDR3: CASSLAPRLAEAFF

V: TRBV19
J: TRBJ2-3
size: few
D: NA
DNA: TGTGCCAGTAGTATTGTAGCTTCCACAGATACGCAGTATTTT
CDR3: CASSIVASTDTQYF

V: TRBV11-1
J: TRBJ2-2
size: NA
D: TRBD2
DNA: TGTGCCAGCAGCTTAGTTAGGCTAGCGGGTCATACCGGGGAGCTGTTTTTT
CDR3: CASSLVRLAGHTGELFF

V: TRBV7-9
J: TRBJ1-4
size: NA
D: TRBD1
DNA: TGTGCCAGCAGCTGGGACAGGGGGGATGAAAAACTGTTTTTT
CDR3: CASSWDRGDEKLFF

V: TRBV5-3
J: TRBJ1-4
size: NA
D: TRBD1
DNA: TGTGCCAGAAGCTTGAACAGGGGGCGGTCTAATGAAAAACTGTTTTTT
CDR3: CARSLNRGRSNEKLFF

V: TRBV30
J: TRBJ2-7
size: NA
D: TRBD2
DNA: TGTGCCTGGGGGAGGGGCCCGGAGCAGTACTTC
CDR3: CAWGRGPEQYF

V: TRBV7-9
J: TRBJ2-3
size: NA
D: TRBD1
DNA: TGTGCCAGCAGCTTACTGGACAGGGGATTTGCAGATACGCAGTATTTT
CDR3: CASSLLDRGFADTQYF

V: TRBV7-8
J: TRBJ1-2
size: NA
D: TRBD1
DNA: TGTGCCAGCAGCTTAGGGCAGGGGGAGGTCCATCCTAACTATGGCTACACCTTC
CDR3: CASSLGQGEVHPNYGYTF